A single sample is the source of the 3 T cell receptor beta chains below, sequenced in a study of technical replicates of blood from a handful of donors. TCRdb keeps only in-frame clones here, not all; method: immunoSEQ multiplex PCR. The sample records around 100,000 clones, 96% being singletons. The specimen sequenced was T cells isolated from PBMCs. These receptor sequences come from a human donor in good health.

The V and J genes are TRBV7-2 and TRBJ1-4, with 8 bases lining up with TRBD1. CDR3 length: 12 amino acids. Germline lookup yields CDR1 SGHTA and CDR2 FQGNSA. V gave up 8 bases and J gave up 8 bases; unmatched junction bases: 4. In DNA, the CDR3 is TGTGCCAGCGGACAGGGACGAGAAAAACTGTTTTTT. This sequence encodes CASGQGREKLFF.

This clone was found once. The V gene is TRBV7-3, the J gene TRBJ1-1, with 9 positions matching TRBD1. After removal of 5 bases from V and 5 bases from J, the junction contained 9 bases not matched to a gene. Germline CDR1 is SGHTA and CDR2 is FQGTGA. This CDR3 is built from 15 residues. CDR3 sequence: CASSPTGTGRTEAFF. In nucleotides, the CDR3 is TGTGCCAGCAGCCCCACCGGGACAGGGCGAACTGAAGCTTTCTTT.

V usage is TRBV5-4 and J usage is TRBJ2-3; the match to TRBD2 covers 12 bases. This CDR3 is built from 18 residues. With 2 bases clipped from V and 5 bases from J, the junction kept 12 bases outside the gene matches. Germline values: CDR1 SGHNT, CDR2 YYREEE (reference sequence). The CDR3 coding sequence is TGTGCCAGCAGCTTAAGGCTAGCGGGGGGGCAGGGTATAGATACGCAGTATTTT. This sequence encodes CASSLRLAGGQGIDTQYF.